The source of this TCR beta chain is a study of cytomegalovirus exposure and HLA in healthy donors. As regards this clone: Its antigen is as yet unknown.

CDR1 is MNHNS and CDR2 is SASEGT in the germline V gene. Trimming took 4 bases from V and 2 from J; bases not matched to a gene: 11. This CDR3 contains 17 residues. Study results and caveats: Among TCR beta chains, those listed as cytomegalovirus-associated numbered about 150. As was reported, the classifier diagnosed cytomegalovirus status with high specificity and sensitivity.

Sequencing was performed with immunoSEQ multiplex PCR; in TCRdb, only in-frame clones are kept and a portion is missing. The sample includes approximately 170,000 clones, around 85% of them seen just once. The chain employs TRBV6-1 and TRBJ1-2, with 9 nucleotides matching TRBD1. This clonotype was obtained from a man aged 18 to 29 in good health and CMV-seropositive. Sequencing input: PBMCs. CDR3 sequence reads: CASSGDRDNWGNYGYTF. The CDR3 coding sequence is TGTGCCAGCAGTGGGGACAGGGACAATTGGGGCAACTATGGCTACACCTTC.